A selection of T cell receptor beta chains follows, all from one sample in a study of blood T cell repertoires in COVID-19. Sequencing was performed with immunoSEQ multiplex PCR; in TCRdb, only in-frame clones are kept and a portion is missing. The sample has 200,000 to 300,000 clones, approximately 81% seen once. The sequenced sample consisted of peripheral blood. The source of these receptors is a man between 60 and 75 years old with acute or convalescent COVID-19. Each CDR3 is given with its conserved first and last residue. A D gene is named only where the DNA matches it firmly. Part of the rows lack a size; the others show once, few, many or a class for expanded clones.

TRBJ1-1,-,TRBD1,TRBV7-2,TGTGCCAGCAGCTTAGAGGGGGCGAAAGAAGCTTTCTTT,CASSLEGAKEAFF
TRBJ2-3,-,TRBD1,TRBV2,TGTGCCAGCAGTTCCGGGACAGTTAGCACAGATACGCAGTATTTT,CASSSGTVSTDTQYF
TRBJ2-3,-,TRBD1,TRBV30,TGTGCCTGGAGAGCCGGGACAGTCACAGATACGCAGTATTTT,CAWRAGTVTDTQYF
TRBJ1-1,-,-,TRBV29-1,TGCAGCGTTGAACAGGGGCCCACTGAAGCTTTCTTT,CSVEQGPTEAFF
TRBJ2-7,-,-,TRBV2,TGTGCCAGCAGACGGGGCGGCGGGGCCAGCTCCTACGAGCAGTACTTC,CASRRGGGASSYEQYF
TRBJ2-2,-,TRBD2,TRBV28,TGTGCCAGCAGCCCTAGCCCCCGGGAGGTCGGGGAGCTGTTTTTT,CASSPSPREVGELFF
TRBJ2-4,-,-,TRBV3-1/TRBV3-2,TGTGCCAGCAGCCAAGCCAGGGACACAAACATTCAGTACTTC,CASSQARDTNIQYF
TRBJ1-5,-,TRBD1,TRBV15,TGTGCCACCAGCAGGGACAGGGTCCCCAATCAGCCCCAGCATTTT,CATSRDRVPNQPQHF
TRBJ1-1,-,TRBD1,TRBV5-4,TGTGCCAGCAGCTTGGCCCCCGACAGGGGAGGTACTGAAGCTTTCTTT,CASSLAPDRGGTEAFF
TRBJ2-2,-,-,TRBV6-4,TGTGCCAGCAGCGTGGAGGCGAACACCGGGGAGCTGTTTTTT,CASSVEANTGELFF
TRBJ2-5,-,-,TRBV5-1,TGCGCCAGCTCCCGAAGCGGATTACAAGAGACCCAGTACTTC,CASSRSGLQETQYF
TRBJ2-1,-,TRBD2,TRBV25-1,TGTGCCAGCAGTGAATCGGTGGAGGTGGTTAGCGGGTACAATGAGCAGTTCTTC,CASSESVEVVSGYNEQFF
TRBJ2-1,-,-,TRBV20-1,TGCAGTGGAACGGTTTACAATGAGCAGTTCTTC,CSGTVYNEQFF
TRBJ2-2,-,TRBD1,TRBV10-1,TGCGCCAGCAGTAGGACAGGAGGCACCGGGGAGCTGTTTTTT,CASSRTGGTGELFF
TRBJ2-2,-,TRBD1,TRBV5-1,TGCGCCAGCAGCCCGCCGGGACAGGGATACACCGGGGAGCTGTTTTTT,CASSPPGQGYTGELFF
TRBJ2-3,-,TRBD2,TRBV10-3,TGTGCCATCAGTGAGTTGAAGACTAGCGGGACAGATACGCAGTATTTT,CAISELKTSGTDTQYF
TRBJ1-1,-,TRBD1,TRBV5-1,TGCGCCAGCAGCTTGTCCCCCGTGACAGGGGAAGCTTTCTTT,CASSLSPVTGEAFF
TRBJ1-1,-,-,TRBV12-5,TGTGCTAGTGGTCCCTCGAACACTGAAGCTTTCTTT,CASGPSNTEAFF
TRBJ1-1,-,-,TRBV7-2,TGTGCCAGCAGCTTATCCCCTAGCACTGAAGCTTTCTTT,CASSLSPSTEAFF
TRBJ2-1,-,-,TRBV27,TGTGCCAGCAGTCGACAAACGGCAGGGAATGAGCAGTTCTTC,CASSRQTAGNEQFF
TRBJ2-1,-,TRBD1,TRBV10-3,TGTGCCATCAATGGACAGGGAGTCCATTCCTACAATGAGCAGTTCTTC,CAINGQGVHSYNEQFF
TRBJ2-4,-,-,TRBV5-6,TGTGCCAGCAGCCCCGGAGGCAGGAGGAACATTCAGTACTTC,CASSPGGRRNIQYF
TRBJ2-5,once,-,TRBV27,TGTGCCAGCAGTAGTTGGGGCGCAAATCAAGAGACCCAGTACTTC,CASSSWGANQETQYF
TRBJ2-5,-,-,TRBV5-1,TGCGCCAGCAGCTTGGCCTCAGGGAGGGAGACCCAGTACTTC,CASSLASGRETQYF
TRBJ2-5,-,TRBD2,TRBV7-9,TGTGCCAGCAGCCAGTCCTCCGCGGGAGGGGGCGAGACCCAGTACTTC,CASSQSSAGGGETQYF
TRBJ2-1,-,TRBD2,TRBV3-1/TRBV3-2,TGTGCCAGCAGCCTGGGACTAGCGGGCACAAACAATGAGCAGTTCTTC,CASSLGLAGTNNEQFF
TRBJ2-1,-,TRBD1,TRBV6-5,TGTGCCAGCAGTACGACAGGGGCGGCATACAATGAGCAGTTCTTC,CASSTTGAAYNEQFF
TRBJ2-5,-,-,TRBV28,TGTGCCAGCAGTACAGGGATTAAAGAGACCCAGTACTTC,CASSTGIKETQYF
TRBJ1-2,-,TRBD1,TRBV7-9,TGTGCCAGCAGCTTAGGAGGGTCGACAGGGAACACCTTC,CASSLGGSTGNTF
TRBJ1-2,-,-,TRBV10-3,TGTGCCATCAGTGTTCCAGGGGACTATGGCTACACCTTC,CAISVPGDYGYTF
TRBJ1-3,-,TRBD1,TRBV18,TGTGCCAGCTCACCCGGGACAGGGAGCTCTGGAAACACCATATATTTT,CASSPGTGSSGNTIYF
TRBJ2-2,-,TRBD2,TRBV10-3,TGTGCCATCAGTCCGGGACTACAATCCACCGGGGAGCTGTTTTTT,CAISPGLQSTGELFF
TRBJ2-1,-,TRBD2,TRBV30,TGTGCCTGGAGTAAAGGGCTAGCGGGGCACAATGAGCAGTTCTTC,CAWSKGLAGHNEQFF
TRBJ2-1,once,-,TRBV19,TGTGCCAGTAGTGTGCAGGAGGCCTACAATGAGCAGTTCTTC,CASSVQEAYNEQFF
TRBJ1-1,few,-,TRBV27,TGTGCCAGCAGTTTTGGCCACCTCAGGGGCCCTGAAGCTTTCTTT,CASSFGHLRGPEAFF
TRBJ1-2,-,TRBD1,TRBV9,TGTGCCAGCAGCGTAGGGGGACAGGCGAGTAACTATGGCTACACCTTC,CASSVGGQASNYGYTF
TRBJ1-2,-,-,TRBV5-1,TGCGCCAGCAGCTTGGCCAGTGTTGGTGGCTATGGCTACACCTTC,CASSLASVGGYGYTF